This TCR beta chain is from a study of blood T cells in healthy people across ages. Then a second PCR, running roughly 7 to 11 cycles, was carried out with a sample-barcoded 5' primer and a J-beta primer mix. Template switching added a 12-random-nucleotide identifier to every cDNA molecule. TCRdb recomputed calls from the 5' RACE reads with MiXCR, one row per CDR3 protein. The table lists 550,000 to 750,000 distinct CDR3 sequences, 20% to 25% of them singletons. The CDR3 has 15 residues. CDR1 SGDLS and CDR2 YYNGEE come from the germline V gene. V was cut by 0 bases and J by 1 base, with 10 bases left in between. This clonotype was detected only a few times. Peripheral blood was drawn, approximately 9.7 milliliters per donor. The amount of total RNA extracted per sample was at least 5 micrograms.

The rearrangement joins TRBV9 to TRBJ1-1; perhaps TRBD1 as D (5 bases). The receptor was derived from a man between 65 and 85 years old in good health. Sequencing used blood. The DNA of the CDR3 is TGTGCCAGCAGCGTAGGGGACGGCCCGAACACTGAAGCTTTCTTT. This codes for CASSVGDGPNTEAFF.